These 9 T cell receptor beta chains were all obtained from the same sample, sequenced in a study of OX40 agonist ivuxolimab in advanced cancers. Method: immunoSEQ multiplex PCR; TCRdb's copy keeps in-frame clones and lacks some. The sample consists of 53,000 or so clones, roughly 84% of them appearing once. This specimen consisted of CD4+ or CD8+ T cells sorted from blood, obtained in a trial of the OX40 agonist ivuxolimab. The receptors were sampled from an adult with an advanced solid tumor such as melanoma, head and neck, liver or kidney cancer.

This rearrangement joins TRBV15 to TRBJ2-7; D is possibly TRBD1 (6 bases). The CDR3 contains 12 residues. Trimming stripped 4 bases from V and 6 bases from J, with 10 bases between. The V gene's germline CDR1 is LNHNV and CDR2 YYDKDF (reference sequence). In DNA, the CDR3 is TGTGCCACCAGCAACCCCAGGGGCGAGCAGTACTTC. Translating gives CATSNPRGEQYF.

V gene TRBV5-5 combines with J gene TRBJ1-3, with TRBD1 identical over 7 bases. V was pared by 0 bases and J by 3 bases, with 9 bases of the junction left unmatched. The CDR3 is made up of 17 amino acids. CDR1 SGHKS and CDR2 YYEKEE come from the germline V gene (reference sequence). The CDR3 DNA reads TGTGCCAGCAGCTTGGCCCCGTCAGGGGGAGGTGGAAACACCATATATTTT. This encodes CASSLAPSGGGGNTIYF.

This clone was counted a single time. This sequence joins TRBV14 and TRBJ2-3, with 7 bases aligning to TRBD2. The CDR3 contains 14 residues. After removal of 4 bases from V and 2 bases from J, the junction contained 3 bases not matched to a gene. CDR1 SGHDN and CDR2 FVKESK come from the germline V gene. CDR3 sequence reads: CASSLGTTTDTQYF. CDR3 sequence (DNA): TGTGCCAGCAGCCTGGGGACTACCACAGATACGCAGTATTTT.

This clone is medium-sized (0.01 to 0.1%). The gene calls are TRBV6-1 and TRBJ1-6, with 8 bases aligning to TRBD1. CDR3 size: 15 residues. Looked up from germline, CDR1 is MNHNS and CDR2 is SASEGT. J was trimmed by 1 base and V by 5 bases; bases with no gene match: 1. The CDR3 is CASSTGGSYNSPLHF. The CDR3 DNA follows: TGTGCCAGCAGTACAGGGGGTTCCTATAATTCACCCCTCCACTTT.

This chain links TRBV6-5 with TRBJ1-1; D perhaps matches TRBD1 (5 bases). CDR1 and CDR2 (germline): MNHEY, SVGAGI. Trimming removed 8 bases at V and 3 bases at J, with 13 bases between. The CDR3 loop spans 13 amino acids. CDR3 amino acids: CASCRQGHTEAFF. CDR3 nucleotide sequence: TGTGCCAGCTGTCGGCAGGGCCACACTGAAGCTTTCTTT.

J is TRBJ2-7 and V is TRBV30; D ambiguous. CDR3 length equals 14 residues. Trimming removed 0 bases from V and 2 bases from J, with 11 bases in between. CDR1 GTSNPN and CDR2 SVGIG come from the germline V gene (reference sequence). As DNA, the CDR3 is TGTGCCTGGAGTGTAGGTTACGTACCCTACGAGCAGTACTTC. Translated: CAWSVGYVPYEQYF.

The chain recombines TRBV7-9 with TRBJ1-1; D gene uncertain. Germline CDR1 is SEHNR and CDR2 is FQNEAQ (reference sequence). V was shortened by 2 bases and J by 1 base, with 5 bases between the two germline ends. This CDR3 is 13 amino acids long. CDR3 DNA: TGTGCCAGCAGCTTATGGCAGAACACTGAAGCTTTCTTT. Protein product: CASSLWQNTEAFF.

Note on this clone: Because the CDR3's place on the DNA is in doubt, the DNA is left out and the CDR3 is given as listed by TCRdb. J is TRBJ1-1 and V is TRBV21-1; TRBD1, the table's D call, was not compared with the DNA. TRBV21-1 is listed as a pseudogene. The CDR3 is 19 amino acids in total, end residues counted. This chain's CDR3 is CASSKWAAGTSTHPTEAFF.

The rearrangement links TRBV6-1 to TRBJ2-3, with TRBD2 matching over 7 bases. The germline V gene has CDR1 MNHNS and CDR2 SASEGT. The CDR3 spans 14 residues. Trimming cost V 4 bases and J 0 bases; bases outside gene matches: 1. The DNA of the CDR3 is TGTGCCAGCAGTGGCGGGGGTAGCACAGATACGCAGTATTTT. Amino acids: CASSGGGSTDTQYF.